Listed below are T cell receptor beta chains from one sample, sequenced in a study of T-cell memory formation after mild COVID-19. TCRdb reprocessed the 5' RACE reads with MiXCR, giving one entry per CDR3 protein. The sample records some 250,000 distinct CDR3 sequences, over 9% being singletons. The specimen was PBMCs or a T cell subset sorted from them (not recorded which). Receptors were obtained from a man between 18 and 35 years old who had mild COVID-19 (a few samples of this study predate the infection). Cell type and time point are not known. Each CDR3 is given with its conserved first and last residue. Each record gives: J gene, V gene, CDR3 protein.

J gene: TRBJ1-1; V gene: TRBV20-1; CDR3 protein: CSAPRGGNTEAFF
J gene: TRBJ2-2; V gene: TRBV12-3/TRBV12-4; CDR3 protein: CASSLTGLGTGELFF
J gene: TRBJ2-7; V gene: TRBV11-2; CDR3 protein: CASSLGGDTGYYEQYF
J gene: TRBJ2-5; V gene: TRBV7-3; CDR3 protein: CASSERGGQETQYF
J gene: TRBJ1-2; V gene: TRBV5-1; CDR3 protein: CASSTGTYAPDGYTF
J gene: TRBJ2-7; V gene: TRBV6-6; CDR3 protein: CASSYSIAGGGYEQYF
J gene: TRBJ1-2; V gene: TRBV27; CDR3 protein: CASSQWGLGYTF
J gene: TRBJ2-5; V gene: TRBV9; CDR3 protein: CASSVQGRTGGWETQYF
J gene: TRBJ1-3; V gene: TRBV5-1; CDR3 protein: CASSLDPKEDTIYF
J gene: TRBJ2-5; V gene: TRBV5-4; CDR3 protein: CASSSVTSGGGETQYF
J gene: TRBJ2-1; V gene: TRBV5-1; CDR3 protein: CASSLHGGGEQFF
J gene: TRBJ2-2; V gene: TRBV30; CDR3 protein: CAWSVGRTNTNTGELFF
J gene: TRBJ2-5; V gene: TRBV2; CDR3 protein: CASSVRTDQETQYF
J gene: TRBJ2-5; V gene: TRBV4-1; CDR3 protein: CASSQEWLRETQYF
J gene: TRBJ2-1; V gene: TRBV5-8; CDR3 protein: CASSLIYEQFF
J gene: TRBJ1-1; V gene: TRBV7-8; CDR3 protein: CASSFTGGNTEAFF
J gene: TRBJ1-2; V gene: TRBV30; CDR3 protein: CAWSVLYGYTF
J gene: TRBJ2-7; V gene: TRBV11-2; CDR3 protein: CASSPRTGGIYEQYF
J gene: TRBJ2-3; V gene: TRBV7-2; CDR3 protein: CASSPFGGGSTDTQYF
J gene: TRBJ1-6; V gene: TRBV15; CDR3 protein: CATGTSSYNSPLHF
J gene: TRBJ2-1; V gene: TRBV7-2; CDR3 protein: CASSLALTREQFF
J gene: TRBJ2-2; V gene: TRBV20-1; CDR3 protein: CSARRRVGGNLANTGELFF
J gene: TRBJ2-2; V gene: TRBV5-1; CDR3 protein: CASSRGTEFTGELFF
J gene: TRBJ2-2; V gene: TRBV5-1; CDR3 protein: CASSPEGAPNTGELFF
J gene: TRBJ1-2; V gene: TRBV12-3/TRBV12-4; CDR3 protein: CASSWGAPDGYTF
J gene: TRBJ2-5; V gene: TRBV21-1; CDR3 protein: CASSKEGPGSETQYF
J gene: TRBJ2-3; V gene: TRBV29-1; CDR3 protein: CSVEEGGRVTDTQYF
J gene: TRBJ1-2; V gene: TRBV10-3; CDR3 protein: CAINSGTGPYGYTF
J gene: TRBJ2-5; V gene: TRBV5-1; CDR3 protein: CASSSGQSLKTQYF
J gene: TRBJ2-3; V gene: TRBV9; CDR3 protein: CASSSDPGGATDTQYF
J gene: TRBJ2-3; V gene: TRBV7-2; CDR3 protein: CASSSQGSGEPDTQYF
J gene: TRBJ1-3; V gene: TRBV20-1; CDR3 protein: CSARGAGGTGFSGNTIYF
J gene: TRBJ1-1; V gene: TRBV29-1; CDR3 protein: CSVELRRLTGEAFF
J gene: TRBJ2-2; V gene: TRBV4-3; CDR3 protein: CASSQEQGYGELFF
J gene: TRBJ2-5; V gene: TRBV5-1; CDR3 protein: CASSLVASGAETQYF
J gene: TRBJ2-7; V gene: TRBV20-1; CDR3 protein: CSASTSGYHEQYF
J gene: TRBJ1-4; V gene: TRBV7-2; CDR3 protein: CASSFRRDNEKLFF
J gene: TRBJ2-2; V gene: TRBV7-2; CDR3 protein: CASAKGAGTGELFF
J gene: TRBJ2-1; V gene: TRBV29-1; CDR3 protein: CSGPTGDNEQFF
J gene: TRBJ1-1; V gene: TRBV6-5; CDR3 protein: CASSYSGSLLNTEAFF
J gene: TRBJ1-5; V gene: TRBV4-1; CDR3 protein: CASSQDTGSNQPQHF
J gene: TRBJ2-3; V gene: TRBV20-1; CDR3 protein: CSVPERGRTDTQYF
J gene: TRBJ1-2; V gene: TRBV5-6; CDR3 protein: CASRVGGTRRDYGYTF
J gene: TRBJ1-5; V gene: TRBV12-3/TRBV12-4; CDR3 protein: CASSLQGIEQPQHF